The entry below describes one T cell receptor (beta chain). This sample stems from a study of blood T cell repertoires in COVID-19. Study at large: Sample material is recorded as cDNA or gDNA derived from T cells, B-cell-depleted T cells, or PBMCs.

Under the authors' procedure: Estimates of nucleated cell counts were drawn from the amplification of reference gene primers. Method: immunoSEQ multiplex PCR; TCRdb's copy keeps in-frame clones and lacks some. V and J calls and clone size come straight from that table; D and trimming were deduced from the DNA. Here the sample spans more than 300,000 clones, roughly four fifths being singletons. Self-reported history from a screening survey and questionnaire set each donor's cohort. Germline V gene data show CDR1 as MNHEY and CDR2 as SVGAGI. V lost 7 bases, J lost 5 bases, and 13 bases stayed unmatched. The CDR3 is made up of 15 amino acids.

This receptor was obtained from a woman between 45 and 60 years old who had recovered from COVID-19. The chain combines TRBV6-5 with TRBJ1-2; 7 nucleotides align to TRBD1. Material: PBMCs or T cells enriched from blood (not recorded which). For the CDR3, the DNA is TGTGCCAGCACGGGCGCAGGGGGATTAGAGTATGGCTACACCTTC. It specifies CASTGAGGLEYGYTF.